This T cell receptor beta chain was sequenced for a study of T cell clonotyping in hematopoietic cell transplantation. The V gene lost 3 bases and the J gene lost 10 bases, with 13 bases spanning the gap. CDR1 is MNHNS, CDR2 SASEGT, per germline. The CDR3 is 14 residues long. Some clones are missing from TCRdb's copy, which holds only in-frame ones; the method was immunoSEQ multiplex PCR. The sample shows about 43,000 clones, 95% of them seen only once. J is TRBJ1-6 and V is TRBV6-1; no firm D call. The sequence was collected from a man in his thirties or forties in good health. Some clones in this sample may be carry-over from other donors' samples. Sequencing was carried out using peripheral blood mononuclear cells. The CDR3 reads CASSDPLLSSPLHF. The CDR3, as DNA: TGTGCCAGCAGTGACCCCCTGCTCTCCTCACCCCTCCACTTT.